The 8 T cell receptor beta chains presented below share a single source sample, sequenced in a study of cytomegalovirus exposure and HLA in healthy donors. Researchers ran the PCR with 60 Vbeta and 13 Jbeta primers. Data came from immunoSEQ multiplex PCR; TCRdb stores just in-frame clones and leaves some out. The sample carries about 90,000 clones, over 60% recorded once. The sample consisted of PBMCs. Receptors were obtained from a woman between 45 and 60 years old in good health and CMV-seropositive.

V gene TRBV28 combines with J gene TRBJ2-3; 14 bases map to TRBD2. Losses at the gene ends were 5 bases for V and 0 bases for J; bases not matched to a gene: 7. Per germline, CDR1 MDHEN and CDR2 SYDVKM. The CDR3 runs 18 residues. CDR3 bases: TGTGCCAGCAGTCTAGGGACTAGCGGGGGCCCTAGCACAGATACGCAGTATTTT. It specifies CASSLGTSGGPSTDTQYF.

This chain joins TRBV7-2 and TRBJ1-3, with D unclear. There are 15 residues in the CDR3. Trimming shortened V by 3 bases and J by 2 bases, and 11 bases separated the two germline ends. In germline, CDR1 is SGHTA, CDR2 FQGNSA. CDR3 sequence: CASSLFGSTGNTIYF. In DNA, the CDR3 is TGTGCCAGCAGCTTGTTCGGGTCTACTGGAAACACCATATATTTT.

The chain is built from TRBV4-2 and TRBJ1-1; D might be TRBD1 (6 bases). Germline assignment: CDR1 LGHNA and CDR2 YNFKEQ. The length of the CDR3 is 14 residues. The V end lost 0 bases, the J end lost 5 bases, and 10 bases lay between the germline ends. The CDR3 DNA reads TGTGCCAGCAGCCAAGACCCGCAGGGGACTGAAGCTTTCTTT. This gives the protein CASSQDPQGTEAFF.

This clone was detected once. This chain connects TRBV18 to TRBJ1-1, with a tentative D call TRBD1 (6 bases). This CDR3 has 14 residues. CDR1 KGHSH and CDR2 LQKENI come from the germline V gene. V lost 5 bases to trimming and J lost 0 bases, with 10 bases between them. CDR3: CASSIDRMNTEAFF. The CDR3 coding sequence is TGTGCCAGCTCAATCGACAGGATGAACACTGAAGCTTTCTTT.

The V and J genes are TRBV27 and TRBJ2-5; TRBD1 aligns across 7 bases. In germline, CDR1 is MNHEY, CDR2 SMNVEV (reference sequence). V was pared by 5 bases and J by 2 bases, with 11 bases of the junction left unmatched. The CDR3 has 16 amino acids. CDR3 sequence (DNA): TGTGCCAGCAGTCTCAGGCCGGGACAGAAACAAGAGACCCAGTACTTC. Translation gives CASSLRPGQKQETQYF.

This clone turned up a few times. The rearrangement links TRBV7-9 to TRBJ2-2; TRBD2 aligns across 7 bases. The CDR3 loop spans 14 amino acids. Germline CDR1 is SEHNR and CDR2 is FQNEAQ (reference sequence). Trimming removed 5 bases from V and 4 bases from J; junction bases left unmatched: 4. CDR3 in amino acids: CASSTPSGTGELFF. In DNA, the CDR3 is TGTGCCAGCAGCACCCCTAGCGGCACCGGGGAGCTGTTTTTT. Looking up the rest from reference TRBV7-9 and TRBJ2-2 gives the full variable domain: DTGVSQNPRHKITKRGQNVTFRCDPISEHNRLYWYRQTLGQGPEFLTYFQNEAQLEKSRLLSDRFSAERPKGSFSTLEIQRTEQGDSAMYLCASSTPSGTGELFFGEGSRLTVL.

This clone was detected once. The gene calls are TRBV18 and TRBJ1-6; unclear D gene. CDR3 length: 14 residues. V dropped 3 bases and J dropped 8 bases, with 11 bases sitting between them. From germline, CDR1 is KGHSH and CDR2 LQKENI. In DNA form, the CDR3 reads TGTGCCAGCTCACCTACCGAGCTGGATTCACCCCTCCACTTT. Protein sequence: CASSPTELDSPLHF.

The chain uses TRBV28 and TRBJ1-2, with TRBD1 identical over 8 bases. CDR1 and CDR2 from the germline V gene are MDHEN and SYDVKM. V dropped 4 bases and J dropped 13; count of bases not matched to a gene: 8. The CDR3 contains 12 residues. CDR3 loop: CASSSSGTGGTF. In nucleotides, the CDR3 is TGTGCCAGCAGTTCGTCCGGGACAGGAGGCACCTTC.